The clone carrying this T cell receptor (beta chain) appeared many times. Its antigen remains unknown. TCRdb fed the 5' RACE reads into MiXCR, producing one record per CDR3 protein. The sample includes about 470,000 distinct CDR3 sequences, approximately 18% of them seen just once. These data are taken from a study of T-cell memory formation after mild COVID-19. General study results and limits: From day 15 to 85, contracting clones were balanced between CD4 and CD8, whereas later expanders leaned toward CD4+. CD4+ contracting clones were found mainly in CM and EM, and CD8+ ones in EMRA.

V was pared by 1 base and J by 4 bases, with 4 bases between. Looked up from germline, CDR1 is KGHDR and CDR2 is SFDVKD. The CDR3 runs to 13 residues. This rearrangement joins TRBV24-1 to TRBJ1-5; D is undetermined. This sequence was found in an adult woman who had mild COVID-19 (a few samples of this study predate the infection). Cell type and time point are not known. Input material: PBMCs or a T cell subset sorted from them (not recorded which). The CDR3 protein is CATSDFTNQPQHF. In DNA, the CDR3 is TGTGCCACCAGTGATTTCACGAATCAGCCCCAGCATTTT.